The T cell receptor beta chain under discussion was sequenced for a study of blood T cells in healthy people across ages. It was with a sample-barcoded 5' primer and a J-beta primer mix that a second PCR of about 6 to 12 cycles was run. The template-switch adaptor was a 5' adaptor with 12 random nucleotides. It tagged each cDNA molecule. TCRdb reprocessed the 5' RACE reads via MiXCR and lists one record per CDR3 protein. The sample lists 1,500,000 or so distinct CDR3 sequences; almost 60% were seen once. V lost 2 bases and J lost 4, with 8 bases in between. Per germline, CDR1 SGHTA and CDR2 FQGNSA. This CDR3 contains 14 residues.

V gene TRBV7-2 combines with J gene TRBJ2-2, with D hard to call. The origin of this receptor is a man aged 18-30 years in good health. Sequencing used blood. The CDR3 loop is CASSLIVPTGELFF. CDR3 in DNA: TGTGCCAGCAGCTTAATTGTACCCACCGGGGAGCTGTTTTTT.